The text below deals with one T cell receptor (beta chain). Its antigen is unknown. CDR3 length: 16 residues. The J segment lost 4 bases and the V segment lost 2 bases, leaving 10 bases of the junction unmatched. Looked up from germline, CDR1 is DFQATT and CDR2 is SNEGSKA (reference sequence). Treatment described: approximately nine-day PBMC culture with coronavirus spike peptide pools or control peptides (ViraFEST assay). The study sequenced cultured CD4+ T cell DNA using the Oncomine TCR Beta short-read assay. TCRdb used MiXCR to reprocess the PCR reads, holding one entry per CDR3 protein. The sample has around 15,000 distinct CDR3 sequences, roughly 60% seen once. This sample was taken from a study of vaccination and CD4 T cells after COVID-19.

This TCR was recovered from a human donor who had recovered from COVID-19. V gene TRBV20-1 combines with J gene TRBJ2-1, with TRBD2 matching 8 bases. The sample consisted of CD4+ T cells from blood, cultured in vitro, taken after SARS-CoV-2 vaccination. CDR3 region: CSARHAGTRGYNEQFF. Written as DNA, the CDR3 is TGCAGTGCTAGACATGCCGGGACTAGAGGGTACAATGAGCAGTTCTTC.